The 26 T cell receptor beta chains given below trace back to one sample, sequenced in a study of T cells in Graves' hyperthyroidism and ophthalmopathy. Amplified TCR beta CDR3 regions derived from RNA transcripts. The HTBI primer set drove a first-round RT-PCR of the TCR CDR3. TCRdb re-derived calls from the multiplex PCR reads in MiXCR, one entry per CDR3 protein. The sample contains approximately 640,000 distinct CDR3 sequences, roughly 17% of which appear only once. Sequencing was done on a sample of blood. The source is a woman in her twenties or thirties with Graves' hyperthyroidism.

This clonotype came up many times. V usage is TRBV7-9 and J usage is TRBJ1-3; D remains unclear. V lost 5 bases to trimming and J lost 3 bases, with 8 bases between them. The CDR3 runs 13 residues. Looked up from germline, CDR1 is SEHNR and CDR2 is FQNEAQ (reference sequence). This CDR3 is CASSLLLGNTIYF. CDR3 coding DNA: TGTGCCAGCAGCCTTCTCCTTGGAAACACCATATATTTT.

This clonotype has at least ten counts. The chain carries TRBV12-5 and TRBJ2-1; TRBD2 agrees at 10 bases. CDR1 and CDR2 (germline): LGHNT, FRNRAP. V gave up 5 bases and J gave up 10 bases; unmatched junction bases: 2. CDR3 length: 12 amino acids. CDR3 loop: CASGRGLAEQFF. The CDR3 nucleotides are TGTGCTAGTGGTCGGGGACTAGCGGAGCAGTTCTTC.

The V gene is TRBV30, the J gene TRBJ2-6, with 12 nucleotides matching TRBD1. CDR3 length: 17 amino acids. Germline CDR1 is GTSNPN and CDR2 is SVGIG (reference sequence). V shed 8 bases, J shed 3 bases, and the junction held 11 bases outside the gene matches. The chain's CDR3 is CASSGGQGAFGANVLTF. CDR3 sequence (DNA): TGTGCCAGTAGCGGGGGACAGGGGGCTTTTGGGGCCAACGTCCTGACTTTC.

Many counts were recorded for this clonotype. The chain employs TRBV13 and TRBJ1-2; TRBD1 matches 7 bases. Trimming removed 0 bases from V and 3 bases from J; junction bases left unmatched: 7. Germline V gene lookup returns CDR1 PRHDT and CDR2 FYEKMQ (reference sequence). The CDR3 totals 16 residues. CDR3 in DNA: TGTGCCAGCAGCTTAGGCCGAGGCAGGGGGGACTATGGCTACACCTTC. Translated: CASSLGRGRGDYGYTF.

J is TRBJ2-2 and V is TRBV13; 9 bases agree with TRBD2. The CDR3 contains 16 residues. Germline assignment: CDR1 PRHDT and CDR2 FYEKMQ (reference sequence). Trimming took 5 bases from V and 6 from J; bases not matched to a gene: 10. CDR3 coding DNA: TGTGCCAGCAGCCCGGGACTAGCAGTGAGGGCCGGGGAGCTGTTTTTT. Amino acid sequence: CASSPGLAVRAGELFF.

This CDR3 reads CASSPGQGHTGELFF. The DNA of the CDR3 is TGTGCCAGCAGTCCCGGACAGGGGCACACCGGGGAGCTGTTTTTT. The chain uses TRBV6-2 or TRBV6-3 and TRBJ2-2; 9 positions agree with TRBD1. The CDR3 runs 15 residues. Germline lookup yields CDR1 MNHEY and CDR2 SVGEGT. Unmatched junction bases numbered 4, after V lost 5 bases and J lost 3 bases.

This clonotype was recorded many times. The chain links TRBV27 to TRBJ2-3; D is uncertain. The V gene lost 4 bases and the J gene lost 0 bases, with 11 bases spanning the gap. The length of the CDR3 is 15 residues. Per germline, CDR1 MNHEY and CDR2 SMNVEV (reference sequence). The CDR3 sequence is CASSSPASSTDTQYF. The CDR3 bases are TGTGCCAGCAGTTCCCCCGCCTCTAGCACAGATACGCAGTATTTT.

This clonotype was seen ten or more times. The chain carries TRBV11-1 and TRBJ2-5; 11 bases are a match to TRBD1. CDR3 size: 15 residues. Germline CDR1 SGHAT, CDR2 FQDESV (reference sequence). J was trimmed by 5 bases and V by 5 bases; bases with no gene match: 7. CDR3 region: CASSQRTGGEETQYF. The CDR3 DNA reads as TGTGCCAGCAGCCAACGGACAGGGGGCGAGGAGACCCAGTACTTC.

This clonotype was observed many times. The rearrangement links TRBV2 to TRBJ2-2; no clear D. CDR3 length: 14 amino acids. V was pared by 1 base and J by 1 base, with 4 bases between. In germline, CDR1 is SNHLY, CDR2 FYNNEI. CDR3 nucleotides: TGTGCCAGCAGTGAAGAGAGGAACACCGGGGAGCTGTTTTTT. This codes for CASSEERNTGELFF.

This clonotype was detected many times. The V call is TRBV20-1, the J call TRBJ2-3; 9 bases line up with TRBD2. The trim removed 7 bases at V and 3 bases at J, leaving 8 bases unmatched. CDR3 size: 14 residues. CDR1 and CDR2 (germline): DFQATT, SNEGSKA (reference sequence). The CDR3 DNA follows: TGCAGTGGATCTCGGCGGGAGGGGACAGATACGCAGTATTTT. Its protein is CSGSRREGTDTQYF.

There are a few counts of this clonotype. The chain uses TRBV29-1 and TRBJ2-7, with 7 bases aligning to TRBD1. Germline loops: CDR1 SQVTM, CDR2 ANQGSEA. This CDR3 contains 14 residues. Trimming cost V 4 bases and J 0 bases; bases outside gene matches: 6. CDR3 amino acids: CSVAEPGGSYEQYF. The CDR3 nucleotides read TGCAGCGTTGCCGAACCAGGGGGCTCCTACGAGCAGTACTTC.

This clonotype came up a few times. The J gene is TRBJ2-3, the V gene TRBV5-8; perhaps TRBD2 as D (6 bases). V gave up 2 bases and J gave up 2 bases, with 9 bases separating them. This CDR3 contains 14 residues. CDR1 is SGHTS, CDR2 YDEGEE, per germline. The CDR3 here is CASSFQRVTDTQYF. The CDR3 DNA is TGTGCCAGCAGCTTCCAGCGGGTCACAGATACGCAGTATTTT. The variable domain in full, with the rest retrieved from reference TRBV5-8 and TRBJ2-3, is EAGVTQSPTHLIKTRGQQATLRCSPISGHTSVYWYQQALGLGLQFLLWYDEGEERNRGNFPPRFSGRQFPNYSSELNVNALELEDSALYLCASSFQRVTDTQYFGPGTRLTVL.

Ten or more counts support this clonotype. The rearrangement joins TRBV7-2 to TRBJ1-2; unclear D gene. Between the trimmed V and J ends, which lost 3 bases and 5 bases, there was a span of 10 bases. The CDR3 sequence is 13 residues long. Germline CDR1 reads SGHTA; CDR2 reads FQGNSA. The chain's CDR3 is CASSFEPQYGYTF. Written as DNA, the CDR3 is TGTGCCAGCAGCTTCGAACCCCAATATGGCTACACCTTC.

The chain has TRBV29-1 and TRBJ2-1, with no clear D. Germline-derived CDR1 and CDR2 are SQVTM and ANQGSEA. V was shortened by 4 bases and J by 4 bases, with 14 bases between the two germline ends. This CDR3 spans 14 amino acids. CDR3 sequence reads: CSVVGPTPYNEQFF. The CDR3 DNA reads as TGCAGCGTTGTAGGGCCCACCCCTTACAATGAGCAGTTCTTC.

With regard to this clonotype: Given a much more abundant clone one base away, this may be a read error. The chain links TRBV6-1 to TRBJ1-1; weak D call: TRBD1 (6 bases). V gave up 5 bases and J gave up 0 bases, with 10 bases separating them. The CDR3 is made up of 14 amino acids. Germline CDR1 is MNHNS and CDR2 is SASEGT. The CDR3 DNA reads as TGTGCCAGCAGTTACAGGGCTATGAACACTGAAGCTTTCTTT. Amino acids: CASSYRAMNTEAFF.

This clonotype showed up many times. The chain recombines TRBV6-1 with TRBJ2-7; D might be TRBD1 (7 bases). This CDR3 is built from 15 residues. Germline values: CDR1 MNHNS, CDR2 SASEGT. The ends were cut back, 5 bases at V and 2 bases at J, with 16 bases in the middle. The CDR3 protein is CASSTRGTAPYEQYF. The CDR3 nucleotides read TGTGCCAGCAGTACCCGCGGGACAGCTCCCTACGAGCAGTACTTC.

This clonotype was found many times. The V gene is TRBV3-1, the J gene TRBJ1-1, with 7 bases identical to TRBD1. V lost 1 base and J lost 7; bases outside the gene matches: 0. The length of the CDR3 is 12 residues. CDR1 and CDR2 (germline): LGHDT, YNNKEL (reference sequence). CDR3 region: CASSQGTGEAFF. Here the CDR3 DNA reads TGTGCCAGCAGCCAAGGGACAGGTGAAGCTTTCTTT.

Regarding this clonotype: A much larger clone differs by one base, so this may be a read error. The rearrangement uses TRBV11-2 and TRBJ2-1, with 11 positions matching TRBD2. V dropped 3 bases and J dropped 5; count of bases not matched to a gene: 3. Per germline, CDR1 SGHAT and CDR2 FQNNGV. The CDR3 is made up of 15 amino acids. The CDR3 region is CASSFGTSGHNEQFF. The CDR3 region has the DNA TGTGCCAGCAGCTTCGGGACTAGCGGACACAATGAGCAGTTCTTC. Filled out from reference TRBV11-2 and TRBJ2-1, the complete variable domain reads EAGVAQSPRYKIIEKRQSVAFWCNPISGHATLYWYQQILGQGPKLLIQFQNNGVVDDSQLPKDRFSAERLKGVDSTLKIQPAKLEDSAVYLCASSFGTSGHNEQFFGPGTRLTVL.

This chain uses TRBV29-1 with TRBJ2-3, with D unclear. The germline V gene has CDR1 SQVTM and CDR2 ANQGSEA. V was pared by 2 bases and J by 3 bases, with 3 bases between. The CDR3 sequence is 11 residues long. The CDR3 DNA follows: TGCAGCGTTGAAACTACAGATACGCAGTATTTT. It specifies CSVETTDTQYF.

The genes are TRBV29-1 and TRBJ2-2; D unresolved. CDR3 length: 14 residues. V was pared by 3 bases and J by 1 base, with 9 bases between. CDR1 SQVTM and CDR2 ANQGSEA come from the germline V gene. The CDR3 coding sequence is TGCAGCGTTGATAAGGCAGGGAACACCGGGGAGCTGTTTTTT. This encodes CSVDKAGNTGELFF.

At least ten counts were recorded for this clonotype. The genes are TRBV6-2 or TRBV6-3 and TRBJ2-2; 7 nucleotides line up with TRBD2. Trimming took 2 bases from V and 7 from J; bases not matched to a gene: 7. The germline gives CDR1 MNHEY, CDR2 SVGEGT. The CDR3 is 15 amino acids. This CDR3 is CASSYPQGGSGELFF. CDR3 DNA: TGTGCCAGCAGTTACCCACAAGGCGGGAGCGGGGAGCTGTTTTTT.

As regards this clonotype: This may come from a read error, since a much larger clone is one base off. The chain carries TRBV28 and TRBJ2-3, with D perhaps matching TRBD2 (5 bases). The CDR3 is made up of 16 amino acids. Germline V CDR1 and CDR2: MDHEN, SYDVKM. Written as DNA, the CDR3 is TGTGCCAGCAGTTTAGAGGGCCTCCCCCTCACAGATACGCAGTGTTTT. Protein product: CASSLEGLPLTDTQCF.

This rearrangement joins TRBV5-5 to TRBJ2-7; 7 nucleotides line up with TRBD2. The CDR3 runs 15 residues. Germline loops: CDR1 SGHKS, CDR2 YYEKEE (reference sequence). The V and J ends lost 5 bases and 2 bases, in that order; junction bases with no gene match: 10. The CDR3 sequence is CASSLAVLSTYEQYF. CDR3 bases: TGTGCCAGCAGTCTAGCGGTCCTTTCTACCTACGAGCAGTACTTC.

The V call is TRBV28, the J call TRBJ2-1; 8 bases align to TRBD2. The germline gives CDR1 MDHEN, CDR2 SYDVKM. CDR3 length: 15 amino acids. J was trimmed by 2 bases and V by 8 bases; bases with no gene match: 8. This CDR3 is CASGQAGVAYNEQFF. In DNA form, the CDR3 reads TGTGCCAGCGGGCAAGCGGGAGTTGCCTACAATGAGCAGTTCTTC. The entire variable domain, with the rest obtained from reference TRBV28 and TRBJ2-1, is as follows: DVKVTQSSRYLVKRTGEKVFLECVQDMDHENMFWYRQDPGLGLRLIYFSYDVKMKEKGDIPEGYSVSREKKERFSLILESASTNQTSMYLCASGQAGVAYNEQFFGPGTRLTVL.

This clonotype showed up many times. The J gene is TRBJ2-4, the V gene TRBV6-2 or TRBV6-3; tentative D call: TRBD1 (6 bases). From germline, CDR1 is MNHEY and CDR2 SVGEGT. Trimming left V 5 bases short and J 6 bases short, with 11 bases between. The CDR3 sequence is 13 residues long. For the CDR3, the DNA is TGTGCCAGCAGTCCGGACAGAGTAAACATTCAGTACTTC. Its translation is CASSPDRVNIQYF.

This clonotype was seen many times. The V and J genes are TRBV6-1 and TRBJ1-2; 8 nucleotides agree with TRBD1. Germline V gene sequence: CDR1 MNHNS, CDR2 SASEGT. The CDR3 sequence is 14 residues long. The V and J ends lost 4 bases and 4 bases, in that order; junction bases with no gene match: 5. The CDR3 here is CASSAGQAFYGYTF. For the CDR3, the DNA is TGTGCCAGCAGTGCGGGACAGGCCTTCTATGGCTACACCTTC.